Shown below are 27 T cell receptor beta chains from a single sample sequenced in a study of blood T cell repertoires in COVID-19. The assay was immunoSEQ multiplex PCR, and TCRdb's table has in-frame clones only and misses some. The sample shows fewer than 400,000 clones, approximately 85% of them seen only once. Sequenced material: PBMCs or T cells enriched from blood (not recorded which). The receptors were gathered from a man younger than 40 who had recovered from COVID-19.

This clone was observed a single time. The chain has TRBV2 and TRBJ2-7; the D is unclear. Trimming cost V 3 bases and J 0 bases, with 3 bases left between them. In germline, CDR1 is SNHLY, CDR2 FYNNEI. CDR3 length: 12 residues. CDR3 region: CASSDHSYEQYF. In DNA, the CDR3 is TGTGCCAGCAGTGACCACTCCTACGAGCAGTACTTC.

This chain's CDR3 is CAISEQVALDTQYF. The CDR3 DNA follows: TGTGCCATCAGTGAGCAGGTGGCCCTAGATACGCAGTATTTT. This chain uses TRBV10-3 with TRBJ2-3; D is uncertain. Trimming cost V 2 bases and J 5 bases, with 11 bases left between them. This CDR3 is 14 amino acids long. The germline V gene has CDR1 ENHRY and CDR2 SYGVKD.

The chain is built from TRBV2 and TRBJ1-5, with a possible D match to TRBD1 (6 bases). Germline-derived CDR1 and CDR2 are SNHLY and FYNNEI. The CDR3 totals 14 residues. Deletions cut 5 bases from V and 2 bases from J, with 10 bases between. CDR3 in amino acids: CASSPRTGNQPQHF. CDR3 coding DNA: TGTGCCAGCAGTCCGAGGACAGGCAATCAGCCCCAGCATTTT.

This chain uses TRBV7-9 with TRBJ1-3; D not certain. Trimming took 4 bases from V and 0 from J, leaving 10 bases between them. This CDR3 spans 15 amino acids. Germline V gene lookup returns CDR1 SEHNR and CDR2 FQNEAQ (reference sequence). CDR3 bases: TGTGCCAGCAGCTCGACAAACTTCTCTGGAAACACCATATATTTT. Protein sequence: CASSSTNFSGNTIYF.

CDR3 nucleotides: TGTGCCAGCGCCCCAGGGGACCCTTACAATGAGCAGTTCTTC. This sequence encodes CASAPGDPYNEQFF. This chain joins TRBV9 and TRBJ2-1; possibly TRBD1 for D (6 bases). The CDR3 has 14 residues. The V end was cut by 7 bases, the J end by 4 bases, with 15 bases between. CDR1 and CDR2 (germline): SGDLS, YYNGEE. The variable domain in full, with the rest retrieved from reference TRBV9 and TRBJ2-1, is DSGVTQTPKHLITATGQRVTLRCSPRSGDLSVYWYQQSLDQGLQFLIQYYNGEERAKGNILERFSAQQFPDLHSELNLSSLELGDSALYFCASAPGDPYNEQFFGPGTRLTVL.

The rearrangement links TRBV30 to TRBJ2-7; D not resolved. V was pared by 0 bases and J by 6 bases, with 6 bases between. Germline V gene sequence: CDR1 GTSNPN, CDR2 SVGIG (reference sequence). The CDR3 consists of 11 residues. The CDR3 region is CAWSVSGEQYF. CDR3 bases: TGTGCCTGGAGTGTTTCCGGCGAGCAGTACTTC.

V usage is TRBV6-5 and J usage is TRBJ2-7, with TRBD1 matching over 12 bases. In germline, CDR1 is MNHEY, CDR2 SVGAGI. The CDR3 length is 15 residues. After removal of 6 bases from V and 3 bases from J, the junction contained 6 bases not matched to a gene. CDR3: CASRFGTGGSYEQYF. The CDR3 bases are TGTGCCAGCAGGTTCGGGACAGGGGGCAGCTACGAGCAGTACTTC.

The V and J genes are TRBV6-5 and TRBJ1-1, with 9 bases fitting TRBD1. CDR3 length: 15 amino acids. Trimming took 9 bases from V and 6 from J; bases not matched to a gene: 14. CDR1 is MNHEY, CDR2 SVGAGI, per germline. The CDR3 nucleotides are TGTGCCAGTCAGTTCCCGGGACAGGGTAACCCTGAAGCTTTCTTT. Amino acid sequence: CASQFPGQGNPEAFF.

J is TRBJ2-3 and V is TRBV29-1; weak D call: TRBD2 (5 bases). The CDR3 has 13 amino acids. Germline loops: CDR1 SQVTM, CDR2 ANQGSEA. Between the trimmed V and J ends, which lost 4 bases and 7 bases, there was a span of 15 bases. The CDR3 region is CSVADGILYTQYF. CDR3 bases: TGCAGCGTTGCTGACGGGATTTTATATACGCAGTATTTT.

This chain connects TRBV24-1 to TRBJ2-3, with D unresolved. Germline CDR1 is KGHDR and CDR2 is SFDVKD. The V end was cut by 6 bases, the J end by 3 bases, with 12 bases between. This CDR3 comprises 14 residues. The CDR3 loop is CATSSSLETDTQYF. For the CDR3, the DNA is TGTGCCACCAGTAGTAGCCTGGAGACAGATACGCAGTATTTT.

The sample holds one count of this clone. J is TRBJ1-2 and V is TRBV11-2, with D maybe TRBD1 (6 bases). The germline CDR1 and CDR2 sequences are SGHAT and FQNNGV. This CDR3 is built from 13 residues. Trimming took 5 bases from V and 5 from J, leaving 12 bases between them. The CDR3, as DNA: TGTGCCAGCAGCCAGGGACATTGGTATGGCTACACCTTC. Protein: CASSQGHWYGYTF.

V gene TRBV24-1 combines with J gene TRBJ1-5, with 11 bases lining up with TRBD1. There are 16 residues in the CDR3. CDR1 is KGHDR, CDR2 SFDVKD, per germline. V dropped 4 bases and J dropped 7; count of bases not matched to a gene: 8. The CDR3, as DNA: TGTGCCACCAGTGACCCCGGGACAGGGGGTTACCAGCCCCAGCATTTT. This gives the protein CATSDPGTGGYQPQHF.

This chain joins TRBV18 and TRBJ1-6; D is possibly TRBD1 (6 bases). Germline loops: CDR1 KGHSH, CDR2 LQKENI. The length of the CDR3 is 15 residues. Trimming took 10 bases from V and 2 from J, leaving 15 bases between them. CDR3 DNA: TGTGCCACCACAAGGGGGGGGACCTATAATTCACCCCTCCACTTT. This codes for CATTRGGTYNSPLHF.

The rearrangement uses TRBV10-1 and TRBJ1-2, with 7 positions matching TRBD1. V lost 7 bases to trimming and J lost 10 bases; unmatched junction nucleotides: 15. In germline, CDR1 is WNHNN, CDR2 SYGVQD (reference sequence). This CDR3 comprises 14 residues. CDR3: CASIRSARQGLYTF. The CDR3 nucleotides are TGCGCCAGCATCCGTAGCGCCCGACAGGGACTCTACACCTTC.

This chain links TRBV4-1 with TRBJ1-3, with D uncertain. Germline V CDR1 and CDR2: MGHRA, YSYEKL. Trimming stripped 1 base from V and 0 bases from J, with 7 bases between. The CDR3 sequence is 15 residues long. The CDR3 nucleotides read TGCGCCAGCAGCCAAGTGTGGCTCTCTGGAAACACCATATATTTT. This translates into CASSQVWLSGNTIYF.

This clone appeared a single time. The chain links TRBV5-1 to TRBJ1-3; D gene uncertain. V gave up 0 bases and J gave up 0 bases, with 13 bases separating them. Germline V gene sequence: CDR1 SGHRS, CDR2 YFSETQ. The CDR3 loop spans 17 amino acids. Here the CDR3 reads CASSLVSSGLSGNTIYF. The CDR3 nucleotides read TGCGCCAGCAGCTTGGTTAGCTCCGGCCTCTCTGGAAACACCATATATTTT.

The chain has TRBV6-5 and TRBJ2-1; 8 bases map to TRBD1. The germline gives CDR1 MNHEY, CDR2 SVGAGI. V gave up 3 bases and J gave up 10 bases; unmatched junction bases: 11. The CDR3 runs to 15 residues. DNA of the CDR3: TGTGCCAGCAGTTATGGAACAGGGGGATGGAACGAGCAGTTCTTC. This gives the protein CASSYGTGGWNEQFF.

This chain joins TRBV27 and TRBJ1-5; D ambiguous. Germline V CDR1 and CDR2: MNHEY, SMNVEV (reference sequence). Deletions cut 3 bases from V and 5 bases from J, with 14 bases between. This CDR3 has 15 amino acids. The CDR3 is CASSFEGLPHQPQHF. The CDR3 coding sequence is TGTGCCAGCAGTTTTGAAGGACTCCCCCATCAGCCCCAGCATTTT.

This clone has a single count. J is TRBJ1-6 and V is TRBV23-1; D unclear. TRBV23-1 is an open reading frame, and its role is uncertain. The V gene lost 7 bases and the J gene lost 4 bases, with 11 bases spanning the gap. This CDR3 has 14 amino acids. CDR3 loop: CASTWRQYNSPLHF. The DNA for the CDR3 is TGCGCCAGCACCTGGCGGCAGTATAATTCACCCCTCCACTTT.

In its sample, this clone was seen a few times. The J gene is TRBJ1-3, the V gene TRBV6-5; D unresolved. The ends were cut back, 6 bases at V and 2 bases at J, with 5 bases in the middle. Germline loops: CDR1 MNHEY, CDR2 SVGAGI. This CDR3 region has 12 residues. CDR3 DNA: TGTGCCAGCAGAACAGCTGGAAACACCATATATTTT. As protein: CASRTAGNTIYF.

V usage is TRBV5-1 and J usage is TRBJ2-5; no definite D call. V dropped 4 bases and J dropped 1 base, with 11 bases sitting between them. The germline gives CDR1 SGHRS, CDR2 YFSETQ. The CDR3 runs to 14 residues. DNA of the CDR3: TGCGCCAGCAGCCAACAATACAGCCAAGAGACCCAGTACTTC. It specifies CASSQQYSQETQYF. Full variable domain (outside the CDR3, taken from reference TRBV5-1 and TRBJ2-5): KAGVTQTPRYLIKTRGQQVTLSCSPISGHRSVSWYQQTPGQGLQFLFEYFSETQRNKGNFPGRFSGRQFSNSRSEMNVSTLELGDSALYLCASSQQYSQETQYFGPGTRLLVL.

The gene calls are TRBV11-2 and TRBJ1-1, with 8 bases that match TRBD1. V dropped 5 bases and J dropped 8; count of bases not matched to a gene: 10. CDR3 length: 14 amino acids. Germline assignment: CDR1 SGHAT and CDR2 FQNNGV. CDR3 sequence: CASSQTDRGMEAFF. The CDR3, as DNA: TGTGCCAGCAGCCAAACAGACAGGGGAATGGAAGCTTTCTTT.

This chain joins TRBV2 and TRBJ2-1; 11 nucleotides match TRBD2. The germline V gene has CDR1 SNHLY and CDR2 FYNNEI. V lost 8 bases to trimming and J lost 0 bases; unmatched junction nucleotides: 3. The CDR3 contains 15 residues. The DNA of the CDR3 is TGTGCCAGCGCGGGACTAGCGGCCTCCTACAATGAGCAGTTCTTC. It translates to CASAGLAASYNEQFF. Variable domain in full (rest from reference TRBV2 and TRBJ2-1): EPEVTQTPSHQVTQMGQEVILRCVPISNHLYFYWYRQILGQKVEFLVSFYNNEISEKSEIFDDQFSVERPDGSNFTLKIRSTKLEDSAMYFCASAGLAASYNEQFFGPGTRLTVL.

The V call is TRBV4-3, the J call TRBJ2-2; D may be TRBD1 (6 bases). The V and J ends lost 1 base and 5 bases respectively, with 14 bases between them. The CDR3 has 16 amino acids. Germline lookup yields CDR1 LGHNA and CDR2 YSLEER. CDR3 region: CASSQAGEGGTGELFF. The CDR3 region has the DNA TGCGCCAGCAGCCAAGCAGGGGAAGGGGGAACCGGGGAGCTGTTTTTT.

The chain carries TRBV10-3 and TRBJ2-2; a weak D match, TRBD1 (5 bases). The CDR3 runs 15 residues. Germline assignment: CDR1 ENHRY and CDR2 SYGVKD. Trimming took off 3 bases at V and 6 bases at J, with 14 bases between the two ends. In DNA, the CDR3 is TGTGCCATCAGTGATGGGGCGCGAGCTGCCGGGGAGCTGTTTTTT. This translates into CAISDGARAAGELFF.

V gene TRBV9 combines with J gene TRBJ2-3, with D possibly being TRBD2 (5 bases). Trimming pared 1 base from V and 5 bases from J, leaving 8 bases between. The CDR3 has 13 residues. Germline CDR1 is SGDLS and CDR2 is YYNGEE. This CDR3 is CASSVTGGDTQYF. CDR3 DNA sequence: TGTGCCAGCAGCGTAACTGGAGGAGATACGCAGTATTTT.

The chain carries TRBV12-3 or TRBV12-4 and TRBJ1-2; D gene ambiguous. The CDR3 extends over 13 amino acids. V was shortened by 6 bases and J by 5 bases, with 13 bases between the two germline ends. The CDR3 sequence is CASSRNSPYGYTF. The CDR3 DNA reads TGTGCCAGCAGCCGTAATTCCCCTTATGGCTACACCTTC.